This section outlines one T cell receptor beta chain sequence together with its context. Between the trimmed V and J ends, which lost 1 base and 4 bases, there was a span of 11 bases. Germline lookup yields CDR1 SGHVS and CDR2 FQNEAQ. This CDR3 region has 14 residues. This entry belongs to a study of blood T cell repertoires in COVID-19. Study summary: Spain, Italy and the United States supplied samples that represented acute and convalescent COVID-19. T cells, B-cell-depleted T cells, or PBMCs provided the cDNA or gDNA that served as material.

Original analysis: Amplified reference gene primers provided the basis for estimating nucleated cell counts. Using immunoSEQ multiplex PCR, the repertoire was profiled, and TCRdb retains in-frame clones only, with some absent. That table gives V, J and clone size, and the DNA gave D and trimming. Altogether about 300,000 clones are present, just under 90% being singletons, with the ten largest covering 2.5% to 3.5%. The age range of participants was about 18 to 100 years, with residence in around 22 US areas. The receptor's source is a woman aged 45-65 years who had been exposed to COVID-19. Material for sequencing was PBMCs or T cells enriched from blood (not recorded which). V usage is TRBV7-8 and J usage is TRBJ2-7; TRBD2 is a possible D gene (6 bases). The CDR3: CASSLVLGGYEQYF. The DNA of the CDR3 is TGTGCCAGCAGCTTAGTATTGGGGGGTTACGAGCAGTACTTC.